One and the same sample provided the 18 T cell receptor beta chains below, sequenced in a study of identical twins. TCRdb fed the 5' RACE reads into MiXCR, producing one record per CDR3 protein. The table records about 790,000 distinct CDR3 sequences, about 18% of them present only once. This sample also belongs to another study, concerning T cells expressing NK-cell markers.

Sequencing was done on a sample of PBMCs. The receptor set was obtained from a young woman in good health.

This clonotype was observed a handful of times. The chain is built from TRBV7-9 and TRBJ2-7; TRBD1 aligns across 8 bases. The germline CDR1 and CDR2 sequences are SEHNR and FQNEAQ (reference sequence). Trimming cost V 4 bases and J 5 bases; bases outside gene matches: 10. The CDR3 consists of 15 residues. CDR3 sequence reads: CASSSPRDRNDEQYF. Here the CDR3 DNA reads TGTGCCAGCAGCTCCCCCCGGGACAGGAACGACGAGCAGTACTTC.

The chain uses TRBV6-5 and TRBJ1-6, with 9 nucleotides matching TRBD1. This CDR3 comprises 16 residues. Germline trimming cut 6 bases from V and 7 bases from J; bases unmatched to any gene: 10. Germline V gene data show CDR1 as MNHEY and CDR2 as SVGAGI. CDR3 residues: CASRYGTGQLNSPLHF. CDR3 nucleotides: TGTGCCAGCAGGTATGGGACAGGGCAGCTGAATTCACCCCTCCACTTT.

This clonotype was detected a few times. This chain links TRBV7-6 with TRBJ2-2; 7 positions agree with TRBD2. V lost 4 bases and J lost 1; bases outside the gene matches: 6. CDR3 length: 16 amino acids. Germline values: CDR1 SGHVS, CDR2 FNYEAQ. In nucleotides, the CDR3 is TGTGCCAGCAGCTCCGGGGTAGCGGGGAACACCGGGGAGCTGTTTTTT. Translated: CASSSGVAGNTGELFF. Looking up the rest from reference TRBV7-6 and TRBJ2-2 gives the full variable domain: GAGVSQSPRYKVTKRGQDVALRCDPISGHVSLYWYRQALGQGPEFLTYFNYEAQQDKSGLPNDRFSAERPEGSISTLTIQRTEQRDSAMYRCASSSGVAGNTGELFFGEGSRLTVL.

This clonotype has more than one count but fewer than ten. Here the CDR3 reads CSAYPRGRGFEQYF. For the CDR3, the DNA is TGCAGTGCGTACCCCCGCGGGAGGGGTTTCGAGCAGTACTTC. The chain carries TRBV20-1 and TRBJ2-7; 9 bases agree with TRBD2. Germline CDR1 is DFQATT and CDR2 is SNEGSKA (reference sequence). This CDR3 contains 14 residues. J was trimmed by 6 bases and V by 6 bases; bases with no gene match: 12.

J is TRBJ1-2 and V is TRBV20-1; perhaps TRBD1 as D (5 bases). The V gene lost 4 bases and the J gene lost 4 bases, with 13 bases spanning the gap. Germline loops: CDR1 DFQATT, CDR2 SNEGSKA (reference sequence). There are 13 residues in the CDR3. Written as DNA, the CDR3 is TGCAGTGCTATTGCTTCGGGGCTCTATGGCTACACCTTC. It is translated as CSAIASGLYGYTF.

This chain links TRBV6-2 or TRBV6-3 with TRBJ2-1; D ambiguous. Trimming cost V 1 base and J 4 bases, with 11 bases left between them. Germline V lookup: CDR1 MNHEY, CDR2 SVGEGT. This CDR3 has 15 amino acids. The CDR3, as DNA: TGTGCCAGCAGTTACTTGGGCCACTTATACAATGAGCAGTTCTTC. Translated: CASSYLGHLYNEQFF.

This clonotype was seen more than once but under ten times. The rearrangement links TRBV13 to TRBJ2-6, with D hard to call. V lost 4 bases and J lost 0, with 10 bases in between. The CDR3 has 16 amino acids. Germline CDR1 reads PRHDT; CDR2 reads FYEKMQ (reference sequence). The chain's CDR3 is CASSSRLGSGANVLTF. Here the CDR3 DNA reads TGTGCCAGCAGCTCGAGGTTGGGCTCTGGGGCCAACGTCCTGACTTTC.

CDR3 loop: CASSPQPGKGGNEQFF. In nucleotides, the CDR3 is TGCGCCAGCAGCCCACAACCGGGGAAGGGCGGCAATGAGCAGTTCTTC. J is TRBJ2-1 and V is TRBV5-1, with TRBD2 as a possible D gene (5 bases). V dropped 4 bases and J dropped 6 bases, with 20 bases sitting between them. CDR3 length: 16 amino acids. The germline gives CDR1 SGHRS, CDR2 YFSETQ.

J is TRBJ2-3 and V is TRBV7-2; weak D call: TRBD2 (5 bases). Germline CDR1 and CDR2: SGHTA and FQGNSA. CDR3 length: 13 residues. Trimming left V 4 bases short and J 8 bases short, with 13 bases between. CDR3 DNA sequence: TGTGCCAGCAGCTCCCGAGTAAGCGGTACGCAGTATTTT. It is translated as CASSSRVSGTQYF.

The chain links TRBV5-8 to TRBJ2-3; 11 nucleotides match TRBD1. The junction had 3 bases not matched to a gene; V was cut back by 1 base and J by 5 bases. From germline, CDR1 is SGHTS and CDR2 YDEGEE. The CDR3 is 15 amino acids. This chain's CDR3 is CASSLLGTGGDTQYF. CDR3 coding DNA: TGTGCCAGCAGCTTGCTCGGGACAGGGGGAGATACGCAGTATTTT.

The chain combines TRBV27 with TRBJ2-7, with 9 nucleotides matching TRBD2. The germline gives CDR1 MNHEY, CDR2 SMNVEV (reference sequence). Trimming at V came to 5 bases and at J to 1 base, leaving 3 bases not matched to a gene. There are 14 residues in the CDR3. CDR3 bases: TGTGCCAGCAGTACAGCGGGAGGTTCCTACGAGCAGTACTTC. Its protein is CASSTAGGSYEQYF.

The chain employs TRBV12-3 or TRBV12-4 and TRBJ2-3; D may be TRBD1 (6 bases). CDR3 length: 16 amino acids. V lost 2 bases to trimming and J lost 3 bases, with 15 bases between them. CDR3 DNA sequence: TGTGCCAGCAGTTTATTCCCCCAGGGGACGACAGATACGCAGTATTTT. Translation: CASSLFPQGTTDTQYF.

This clonotype was observed a handful of times. CDR3 bases: TGTGCCAGCAGCTTAGTGAGAGGCGGTGAGCAGTTCTTC. Encoded protein: CASSLVRGGEQFF. The V call is TRBV7-9, the J call TRBJ2-1; D call uncertain. V dropped 1 base and J dropped 9 bases, with 10 bases sitting between them. The CDR3 is 13 amino acids. The germline CDR1 and CDR2 sequences are SEHNR and FQNEAQ (reference sequence).

This clonotype came up a few times. The chain combines TRBV12-3 or TRBV12-4 with TRBJ1-1; no reliable D call. CDR3 length equals 14 residues. The V end lost 5 bases, the J end lost 4 bases, and 14 bases lay between the germline ends. This chain's CDR3 is CASSLSSGVTEAFF. Here the CDR3 DNA reads TGTGCCAGCAGTCTCTCGAGCGGGGTCACTGAAGCTTTCTTT.

The V call is TRBV7-2, the J call TRBJ2-3, with D perhaps matching TRBD1 (7 bases). Trimming cost V 5 bases and J 5 bases, with 17 bases left between them. The CDR3 runs 15 residues. From germline, CDR1 is SGHTA and CDR2 FQGNSA. DNA for the CDR3: TGTGCCAGCAGCGGATACAGGGGAGGCGGAGATACGCAGTATTTT. Translated: CASSGYRGGGDTQYF.

The chain recombines TRBV12-3 or TRBV12-4 with TRBJ1-3; tentatively, D is TRBD1 (5 bases). The CDR3 runs 15 residues. Trimming removed 7 bases from V and 0 bases from J, with 13 bases in between. CDR3 coding DNA: TGTGCCAGCACCCACCCGGGACCCTCTGGAAACACCATATATTTT. The encoded protein is CASTHPGPSGNTIYF.

This clonotype was counted only a few times. The rearrangement joins TRBV3-1 to TRBJ1-1; TRBD1 matches at 7 bases. This CDR3 is 14 amino acids long. Germline CDR1 and CDR2: LGHDT and YNNKEL (reference sequence). J was trimmed by 5 bases and V by 4 bases; bases with no gene match: 7. The CDR3 reads CASSPGTASTEAFF. In DNA, the CDR3 is TGTGCCAGCAGCCCCGGGACAGCCAGTACTGAAGCTTTCTTT.

Ten or more counts support this clonotype. This sequence joins TRBV20-1 and TRBJ1-3; D is perhaps TRBD1 (6 bases). V was pared by 6 bases and J by 0 bases, with 12 bases between. The germline CDR1 and CDR2 sequences are DFQATT and SNEGSKA (reference sequence). This CDR3 has 14 amino acids. The CDR3: CSARQDHSGNTIYF. CDR3 in DNA: TGCAGTGCCAGACAGGACCACTCTGGAAACACCATATATTTT.